This TCR beta chain was recorded in a study of identical twins. TCRdb reprocessed the 5' RACE reads via MiXCR and lists one record per CDR3 protein. The data hold about 530,000 distinct CDR3 sequences, with 20% to 25% observed a single time. This clonotype was counted between two and nine times. This CDR3 contains 16 residues. J was trimmed by 3 bases and V by 5 bases; bases with no gene match: 8. Per the germline V gene, CDR1 is MNHNS and CDR2 is SASEGT. The same data also went into a second study, on yellow fever vaccine responses in identical twins.

The rearrangement uses TRBV6-1 and TRBJ2-2, with 8 bases aligning to TRBD1. The source of this sequence is a woman aged 18-29 years in good health. The specimen sequenced was CD4+ T cells sorted from blood. This chain's CDR3 is CASSTGRGRDTGELFF. In DNA, the CDR3 is TGTGCCAGCAGTACGGGCAGGGGGCGCGACACCGGGGAGCTGTTTTTT.